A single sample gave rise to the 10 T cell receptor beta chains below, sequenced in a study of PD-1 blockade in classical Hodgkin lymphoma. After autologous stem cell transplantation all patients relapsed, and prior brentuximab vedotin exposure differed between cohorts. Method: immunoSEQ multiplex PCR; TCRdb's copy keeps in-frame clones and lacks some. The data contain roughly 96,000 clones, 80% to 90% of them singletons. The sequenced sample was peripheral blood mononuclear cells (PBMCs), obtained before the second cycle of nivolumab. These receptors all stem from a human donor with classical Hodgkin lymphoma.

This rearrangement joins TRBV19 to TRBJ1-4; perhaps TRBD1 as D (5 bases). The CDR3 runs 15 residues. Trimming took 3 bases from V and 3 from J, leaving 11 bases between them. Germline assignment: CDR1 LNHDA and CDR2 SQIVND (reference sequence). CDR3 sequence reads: CASSIVGGSNEKLFF. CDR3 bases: TGTGCCAGTAGTATCGTTGGGGGTTCTAATGAAAAACTGTTTTTT.

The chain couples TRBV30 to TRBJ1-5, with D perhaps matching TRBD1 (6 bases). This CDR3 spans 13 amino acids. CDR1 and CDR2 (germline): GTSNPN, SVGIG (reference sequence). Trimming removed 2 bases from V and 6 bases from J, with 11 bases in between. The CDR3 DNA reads TGTGCCTGGAGTAGGGGGGCCGGTCAGCCCCAGCATTTT. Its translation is CAWSRGAGQPQHF.

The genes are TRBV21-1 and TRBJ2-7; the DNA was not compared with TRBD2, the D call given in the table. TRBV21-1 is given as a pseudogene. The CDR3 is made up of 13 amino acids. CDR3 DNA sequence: TGTGCCAGCATGGGGGGGCTAATCTACGAGCAGTACTTC. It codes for CASMGGLIYEQYF.

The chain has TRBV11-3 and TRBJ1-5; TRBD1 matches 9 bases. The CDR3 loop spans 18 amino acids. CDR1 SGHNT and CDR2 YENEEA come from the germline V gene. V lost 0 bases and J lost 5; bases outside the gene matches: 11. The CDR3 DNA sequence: TGTGCCAGCAGCTTAGATAGGGGACAGGGTAGCAGAGATCAGCCCCAGCATTTT. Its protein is CASSLDRGQGSRDQPQHF.

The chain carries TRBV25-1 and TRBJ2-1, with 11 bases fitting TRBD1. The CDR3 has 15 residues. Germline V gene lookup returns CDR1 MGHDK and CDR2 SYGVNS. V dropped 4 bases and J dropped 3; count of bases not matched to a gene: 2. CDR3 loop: CASSAGTGGYNEQFF. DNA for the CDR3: TGTGCCAGCAGTGCAGGGACAGGGGGCTACAATGAGCAGTTCTTC.

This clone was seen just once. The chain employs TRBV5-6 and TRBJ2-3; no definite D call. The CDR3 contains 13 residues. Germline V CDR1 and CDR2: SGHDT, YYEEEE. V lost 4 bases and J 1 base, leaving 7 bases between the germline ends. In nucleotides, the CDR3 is TGTGCCAGCAGCGTCAAGGGCACAGATACGCAGTATTTT. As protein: CASSVKGTDTQYF.

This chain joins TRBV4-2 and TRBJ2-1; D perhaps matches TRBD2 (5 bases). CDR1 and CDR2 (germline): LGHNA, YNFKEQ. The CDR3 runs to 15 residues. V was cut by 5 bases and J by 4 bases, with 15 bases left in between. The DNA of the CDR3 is TGTGCCAGCAGCTCAATTTCCGGACTTTACAATGAGCAGTTCTTC. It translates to CASSSISGLYNEQFF.

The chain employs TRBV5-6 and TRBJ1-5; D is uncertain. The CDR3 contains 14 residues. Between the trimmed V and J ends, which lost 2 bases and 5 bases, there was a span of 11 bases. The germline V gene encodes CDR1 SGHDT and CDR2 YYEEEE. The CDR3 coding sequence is TGTGCCAGCAGCTTCGGGGTCGGGGATCAGCCCCAGCATTTT. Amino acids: CASSFGVGDQPQHF. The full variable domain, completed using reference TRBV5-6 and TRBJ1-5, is DAGVTQSPTHLIKTRGQQVTLRCSPKSGHDTVSWYQQALGQGPQFIFQYYEEEERQRGNFPDRFSGHQFPNYSSELNVNALLLGDSALYLCASSFGVGDQPQHFGDGTRLSIL.

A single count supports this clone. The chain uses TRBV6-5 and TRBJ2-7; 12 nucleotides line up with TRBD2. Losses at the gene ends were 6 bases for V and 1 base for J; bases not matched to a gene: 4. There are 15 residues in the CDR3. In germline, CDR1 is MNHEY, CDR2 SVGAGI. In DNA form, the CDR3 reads TGTGCCAGCAGGCTGACTAGCGGGAGTTCCTACGAGCAGTACTTC. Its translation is CASRLTSGSSYEQYF.

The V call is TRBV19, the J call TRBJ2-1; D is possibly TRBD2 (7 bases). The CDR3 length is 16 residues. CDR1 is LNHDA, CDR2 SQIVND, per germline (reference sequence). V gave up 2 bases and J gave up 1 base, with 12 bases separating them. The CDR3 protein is CASSILGGGSYNEQFF. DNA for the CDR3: TGTGCCAGTAGTATATTAGGGGGGGGTTCCTACAATGAGCAGTTCTTC.